The present T cell receptor (beta chain) was sequenced within a study of patients and donors after allogeneic stem cell transplantation. Germline V gene data show CDR1 as KGHDR and CDR2 as SFDVKD. This CDR3 comprises 15 residues. Deletions cut 3 bases from V and 4 bases from J, with 12 bases between. TCRdb fed the RT-PCR reads into MiXCR, producing one record per CDR3 protein. The sample holds approximately 410,000 distinct CDR3 sequences, about a sixth seen once. The source is a human donor who was either an allogeneic HSCT recipient or a stem cell or donor lymphocyte infusion donor (not recorded which). It is not recorded whose cells these are; they may come from a transplant donor. Material: blood, either unsorted or a sorted T cell fraction (not recorded which). V is TRBV24-1 and J is TRBJ1-5; D is unclear. CDR3 in DNA: TGTGCCACCAGTGATCCCTCAGGAACAAATCAGCCCCAGCATTTT. It yields the protein CATSDPSGTNQPQHF.